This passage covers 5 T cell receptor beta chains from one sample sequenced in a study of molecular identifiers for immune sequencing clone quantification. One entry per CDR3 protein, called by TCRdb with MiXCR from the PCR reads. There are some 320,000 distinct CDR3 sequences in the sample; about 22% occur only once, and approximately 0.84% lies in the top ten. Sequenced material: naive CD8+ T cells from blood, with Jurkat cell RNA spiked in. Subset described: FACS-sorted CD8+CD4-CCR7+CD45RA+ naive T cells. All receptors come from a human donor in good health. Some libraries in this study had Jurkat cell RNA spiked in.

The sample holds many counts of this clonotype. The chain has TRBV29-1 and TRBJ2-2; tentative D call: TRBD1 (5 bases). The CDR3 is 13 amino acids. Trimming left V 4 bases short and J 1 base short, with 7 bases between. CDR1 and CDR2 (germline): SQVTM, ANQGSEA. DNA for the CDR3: TGCAGCGTTGCAGGGTTGAACACCGGGGAGCTGTTTTTT. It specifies CSVAGLNTGELFF.

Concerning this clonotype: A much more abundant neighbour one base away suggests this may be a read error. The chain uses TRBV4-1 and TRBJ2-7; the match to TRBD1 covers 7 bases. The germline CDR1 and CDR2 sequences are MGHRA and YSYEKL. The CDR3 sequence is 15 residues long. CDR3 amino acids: CASSHGRQGAYERYF. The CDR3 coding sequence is TGCGCCAGCAGCCACGGGCGACAGGGCGCCTACGAGCGGTACTTC.

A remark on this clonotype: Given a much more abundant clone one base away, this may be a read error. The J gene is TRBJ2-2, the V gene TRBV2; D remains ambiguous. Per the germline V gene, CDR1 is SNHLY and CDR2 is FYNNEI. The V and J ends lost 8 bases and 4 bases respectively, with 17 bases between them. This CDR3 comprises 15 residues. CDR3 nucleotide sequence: TGTGCCAGCCTGTCCCCGCAAAGGTCCACCGGGGAGCTGTTTTTT. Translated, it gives CASLSPQRSTGELFF.

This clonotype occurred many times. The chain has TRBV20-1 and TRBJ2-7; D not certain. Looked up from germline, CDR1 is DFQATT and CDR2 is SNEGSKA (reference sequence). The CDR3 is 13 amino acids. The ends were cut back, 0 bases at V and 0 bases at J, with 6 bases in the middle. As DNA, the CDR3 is TGCAGTGCTAGAGAGGTTCACTCCTACGAGCAGTACTTC. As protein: CSAREVHSYEQYF.

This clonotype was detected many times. The CDR3 DNA reads TGTGCCAGCAGTGAAGCGCTAGGGTATACGCAGTATTTT. Amino acid sequence: CASSEALGYTQYF. The V and J genes are TRBV2 and TRBJ2-3; D call uncertain. The CDR3 loop spans 13 amino acids. CDR1 is SNHLY, CDR2 FYNNEI, per germline. V was cut by 0 bases and J by 7 bases, with 8 bases left in between.